The next 30 T cell receptor gamma chains were all read from a single sample in a study of gamma delta lymphoproliferative disorders and STAT genes. The receptor sequences were amplified from genomic DNA of peripheral blood mononuclear cells. TCRdb reprocessed the multiplex PCR reads through CATT. The sample includes 5,100 or so gamma-chain clones, 6% to 9% of them seen just once. Sequencing used blood. These receptors originate from a human donor in good health.

This clone counts as medium-sized. The chain links TRGV8 to TRGJ1 or TRGJ2. The J gene, missing from TCRdb, was assigned here through DNA to germline matching. Germline V gene sequence: CDR1 VENAVY, CDR2 YDSYNSRV. Trimming at V came to 2 bases and at J to 12 bases, leaving 13 bases not matched to a gene. This CDR3 is built from 13 residues. Written as DNA, the CDR3 is TGTGCCACCTGGGATAAGGACTTTCGAGCGAAACTCTTT. Translation: CATWDKDFRAKLF.

By frequency in the sample, this clone is medium-sized (0.01 to 0.1%). V and J are TRGV8 and TRGJ1 or TRGJ2. Here the J gene came from matching the DNA to germline, since TCRdb omits it. V was pared by 0 bases and J by 2 bases, with 7 bases of the junction left unmatched. The germline CDR1 and CDR2 sequences are VENAVY and YDSYNSRV. This CDR3 comprises 15 residues. Here the CDR3 reads CATWDRGLYYYKKLF. The CDR3, as DNA: TGTGCCACCTGGGATAGGGGTTTATATTATTATAAGAAACTCTTT.

This clone is medium-sized by share. The chain has TRGV9 and TRGJ1 or TRGJ2. TCRdb does not report a J gene; here it was assigned by matching the DNA to germline references. Germline CDR1 and CDR2: GITISATS and ISYDGTV (reference sequence). The CDR3 runs to 11 residues. V shed 2 bases and J 9 bases; nucleotides not matched to a gene: 4. For the CDR3, the DNA is TGTGCCTTGTGGGAGGGGCCTAAGAAACTCTTT. Translating it yields CALWEGPKKLF.

Regarding this clone: The junction does not match germline at one end; this may be a read error. The chain couples TRGV10 to TRGJ1 or TRGJ2. The J gene, missing from TCRdb, was assigned here through DNA to germline matching. TRGV10 is flagged as an ORF with uncertain function. This CDR3 spans 9 amino acids. CDR3 in amino acids: CAGSVKKLF. The CDR3 DNA reads TGCGCGGGATCCGTCAAGAAACTCTTT.

This clone ranks as medium-sized (0.01 to 0.1%). The genes are TRGV2 and TRGJ1 or TRGJ2. Because TCRdb records no J gene, it was assigned here through a match of the DNA to germline. CDR1 is EGSNGY, CDR2 YDSYNSKV, per germline. The CDR3 covers 14 residues. J lost 4 bases, V lost 0 bases, and 6 bases had no gene match. In DNA, the CDR3 is TGTGCCACCTGGGACGGGCAAAAATATTATAAGAAACTCTTT. Its protein is CATWDGQKYYKKLF.

This clone is deemed medium-sized. The chain is built from TRGV9 and TRGJ1 or TRGJ2. TCRdb offers no J gene call, so here the DNA was matched to germline to obtain one. The CDR3 covers 12 residues. CDR1 is GITISATS, CDR2 ISYDGTV, per germline (reference sequence). The trim removed 3 bases at V and 4 bases at J, leaving 3 bases unmatched. The CDR3 coding sequence is TGTGCCTTGTGGGAGCCGTATTATAAGAAACTCTTT. Translation gives CALWEPYYKKLF.

This clone was detected only a few times. The chain combines TRGV4 with TRGJ1 or TRGJ2. Assignment of the J gene here rests on matching the DNA to germline, because TCRdb gives none. With V trimmed by 0 bases and J by 0 bases, 8 bases remained unmatched. Germline V gives CDR1 EGSTGY, CDR2 YDSYTSSV. The length of the CDR3 is 16 residues. CDR3: CATWDGTQGNYYKKLF. DNA of the CDR3: TGTGCCACCTGGGATGGGACACAGGGGAATTATTATAAGAAACTCTTT.

This clone is labeled medium-sized. The V call is TRGV8, the J call TRGJ1 or TRGJ2. TCRdb records no J gene; here it was assigned by comparing the DNA to germline. Germline V gene lookup returns CDR1 VENAVY and CDR2 YDSYNSRV. The CDR3 contains 15 residues. The V segment lost 2 bases and the J segment 2 bases; nucleotides outside the gene matches: 9. This CDR3 reads CATWDIKNHYYKKLF. Written as DNA, the CDR3 is TGTGCCACCTGGGATATAAAAAATCATTATTATAAGAAACTCTTT.

The table lists this clone with many counts. This sequence joins TRGV10 and TRGJ1 or TRGJ2. The J gene, left out of TCRdb, was set here by checking the DNA against germline. TRGV10 qualifies as an ORF whose function is uncertain. The CDR3 contains 11 residues. The V and J ends lost 8 bases and 12 bases, in that order; junction bases with no gene match: 11. CDR3 nucleotide sequence: TGTGCTGCGTGGGATTGGAGTGGGAAACTCTTT. It yields the protein CAAWDWSGKLF.

This clone is labeled as medium-sized. The chain employs TRGV2 and TRGJ1 or TRGJ2. TCRdb does not report a J gene; here it was assigned by matching the DNA to germline references. Germline V gene data show CDR1 as EGSNGY and CDR2 as YDSYNSKV. This CDR3 comprises 11 residues. V was pared by 3 bases and J by 10 bases, with 6 bases of the junction left unmatched. CDR3 in DNA: TGTGCCACCTGGGACAGCGACAAGAAACTCTTT. Amino acid sequence: CATWDSDKKLF.

This clone is medium-sized. The chain links TRGV2 to TRGJP. Assignment of the J gene here rests on matching the DNA to germline, because TCRdb gives none. This CDR3 spans 17 amino acids. Germline CDR1 reads EGSNGY; CDR2 reads YDSYNSKV. The J segment lost 7 bases and the V segment lost 0 bases, leaving 6 bases of the junction unmatched. The CDR3: CATWDGREELGKKIKVF. Here the CDR3 DNA reads TGTGCCACCTGGGACGGGCGAGAGGAGTTGGGCAAAAAAATCAAGGTATTT.

This clone is labeled as medium-sized. This chain uses TRGV10 with TRGJ1 or TRGJ2. TCRdb records no J gene; here it was assigned by comparing the DNA to germline. TRGV10 has ORF status, its function being uncertain. Trimming cost V 8 bases and J 12 bases; bases outside gene matches: 17. The CDR3 is 13 residues long. CDR3 nucleotides: TGTGCTGCGTGGGATTATAATGAATTTAGGAAACTCTTT. Protein product: CAAWDYNEFRKLF.

This clone is classed as medium-sized. This rearrangement joins TRGV2 to TRGJ1 or TRGJ2. TCRdb gives no J gene; it was assigned here by matching the DNA to germline. J was trimmed by 0 bases and V by 2 bases; bases with no gene match: 7. The CDR3 extends over 15 amino acids. Germline CDR1 EGSNGY, CDR2 YDSYNSKV. In DNA form, the CDR3 reads TGTGCCACCTGGGACGCCCCACTGAATTATTATAAGAAACTCTTT. This codes for CATWDAPLNYYKKLF.

This clone was found once. This sequence joins TRGV9 and TRGJP. TCRdb lists no J gene, so it was determined here by aligning the DNA to germline. This CDR3 region has 13 residues. Germline V lookup: CDR1 GITISATS, CDR2 ISYDGTV (reference sequence). Trimming removed 3 bases from V and 10 bases from J; junction bases left unmatched: 0. CDR3 bases: TGTGCCTTGTGGGAGTTGGGCAAAAAAATCAAGGTATTT. Translation gives CALWELGKKIKVF.

This clone is classed as medium-sized (0.01 to 0.1%). Other nucleotide sequences in the sample specify the same CDR3. The genes are TRGV3 and TRGJ1 or TRGJ2. In the absence of a J gene in TCRdb, the DNA was matched to germline to assign it here. The CDR3 sequence is 12 residues long. With 0 bases clipped from V and 5 bases from J, the junction kept 1 base outside the gene matches. CDR1 VTNTFY and CDR2 YDVSTARD come from the germline V gene (reference sequence). CDR3 nucleotide sequence: TGTGCCACCTGGGACAGGCATTATAAGAAACTCTTT. Its translation: CATWDRHYKKLF.

By share, this clone ranks as medium-sized. The chain links TRGV8 to TRGJ1 or TRGJ2. The J gene is absent in TCRdb and was assigned here via DNA matching to germline. CDR3 length equals 13 residues. After removal of 8 bases from V and 4 bases from J, the junction contained 11 bases not matched to a gene. Per germline, CDR1 VENAVY and CDR2 YDSYNSRV. For the CDR3, the DNA is TGTGCCACCTTCGATACCCGGTATTATAAGAAACTCTTT. Translating gives CATFDTRYYKKLF.

In its sample, this clone ranks as medium-sized. Different DNA sequences within this sample yield the same CDR3. This chain links TRGV4 with TRGJ1 or TRGJ2. The J gene, not given by TCRdb, was assigned here from a germline match of the nucleotide sequence. The germline CDR1 and CDR2 sequences are EGSTGY and YDSYTSSV. V gave up 0 bases and J gave up 7 bases; unmatched junction bases: 6. CDR3 length: 13 residues. The CDR3 DNA reads as TGTGCCACCTGGGATGGGAGGAACTATAAGAAACTCTTT. The encoded protein is CATWDGRNYKKLF.

This clone has a count of ten or more. The chain uses TRGV4 and TRGJ1 or TRGJ2. In the absence of a J gene in TCRdb, the DNA was matched to germline to assign it here. This CDR3 region has 13 residues. Germline CDR1 EGSTGY, CDR2 YDSYTSSV. V was clipped by 5 bases and J by 5 bases; unmatched bases: 9. The CDR3 sequence: CATWASLNYKKLF. CDR3 coding DNA: TGTGCCACCTGGGCCTCCCTCAATTATAAGAAACTCTTT.

By sample fraction, this clone is medium-sized (0.01 to 0.1%). The V call is TRGV2, the J call TRGJ1 or TRGJ2. In the absence of a J gene in TCRdb, the DNA was matched to germline to assign it here. Germline CDR1 and CDR2: EGSNGY and YDSYNSKV. J gave up 7 bases and V 0 bases, and 9 bases lay outside the gene matches. The CDR3 sequence is 14 residues long. Here the CDR3 DNA reads TGTGCCACCTGGGACGGGCCGGAGGGGTATAAGAAACTCTTT. Its protein is CATWDGPEGYKKLF.

By sample fraction, this clone is medium-sized. The chain employs TRGV4 and TRGJP2. The J gene, missing from TCRdb, was assigned here through DNA to germline matching. The CDR3 is 15 amino acids. Unmatched junction bases numbered 6, after V lost 5 bases and J lost 0 bases. Germline-derived CDR1 and CDR2 are EGSTGY and YDSYTSSV. As DNA, the CDR3 is TGTGCCACCTGGGGGGGATATAGTAGTGATTGGATCAAGACGTTT. Amino acids: CATWGGYSSDWIKTF.

This clone rates as medium-sized. The chain links TRGV3 to TRGJ1 or TRGJ2. The J gene was missing in TCRdb and was found by matching the end of the DNA to germline. From germline, CDR1 is VTNTFY and CDR2 YDVSTARD (reference sequence). The CDR3 covers 14 residues. Trimming took 0 bases from V and 0 from J; bases not matched to a gene: 2. In DNA form, the CDR3 reads TGTGCCACCTGGGACAGGCAGAATTATTATAAGAAACTCTTT. Translated: CATWDRQNYYKKLF.

This clone is medium-sized within its sample. The chain recombines TRGV2 with TRGJ1 or TRGJ2. No J gene is reported in TCRdb; it was inferred here by comparing the DNA with germline. Germline loops: CDR1 EGSNGY, CDR2 YDSYNSKV. V was clipped by 6 bases and J by 12 bases; unmatched bases: 8. This CDR3 spans 10 amino acids. This CDR3 is CATWTAWKLF. The CDR3 nucleotides read TGTGCCACCTGGACTGCGTGGAAACTCTTT.

As concerns this clone: Because the CDR3's place on the DNA is in doubt, the DNA is left out and the CDR3 is given as listed by TCRdb. Here the V gene is TRGV11, but the J gene went uncalled. TRGV11 is labeled an ORF, and its function is uncertain. The CDR3 sequence runs 18 residues, both termini included. CDR3 sequence reads: CTTVPAGLENTIGWFKIF.

This clone was seen only a few times. TCRdb lists the protein of a much larger clone for this DNA, which differs at residue 11, so this is likely a read error; the protein given here is translated from the DNA itself. The chain recombines TRGV10 with TRGJ1 or TRGJ2. Matching the DNA to germline supplied the J gene, which TCRdb does not give. TRGV10 is noted as an ORF with a role that remains uncertain. This CDR3 has 14 amino acids. This CDR3 is CAASTMGDYYRKLF. The CDR3 DNA is TGTGCTGCGTCAACCATGGGGGATTATTATAGGAAACTCTTT.

This clone was detected many times. The chain has TRGV9 and TRGJP1. TCRdb does not report a J gene; here it was assigned by matching the DNA to germline references. In germline, CDR1 is GITISATS, CDR2 ISYDGTV (reference sequence). Trimming cost V 2 bases and J 0 bases; bases outside gene matches: 3. This CDR3 spans 15 amino acids. CDR3 coding DNA: TGTGCCTTGTGGGAGGGATATACCACTGGTTGGTTCAAGATATTT. This translates into CALWEGYTTGWFKIF.

This clone was recorded at least ten times. The genes are TRGV9 and TRGJ1 or TRGJ2. The J gene is not listed in TCRdb, so it was assigned here from a DNA match to germline. Germline V CDR1 and CDR2: GITISATS, ISYDGTV (reference sequence). The CDR3 loop spans 13 amino acids. The V segment lost 0 bases and the J segment 3 bases; nucleotides outside the gene matches: 2. CDR3 coding DNA: TGTGCCTTGTGGGAGGTGTCTTATTATAAGAAACTCTTT. The encoded protein is CALWEVSYYKKLF.

By share of the sample, this clone is medium-sized. The chain couples TRGV2 to TRGJ1 or TRGJ2. Germline matching of the DNA provided the J gene here, since TCRdb leaves it blank. V dropped 0 bases and J dropped 5; count of bases not matched to a gene: 7. Germline V CDR1 and CDR2: EGSNGY, YDSYNSKV. The CDR3 consists of 14 residues. The CDR3, as DNA: TGTGCCACCTGGGACGGGTCTGGGGATTATAAGAAACTCTTT. Translating it yields CATWDGSGDYKKLF.

This clone qualifies as medium-sized (0.01 to 0.1%). This rearrangement joins TRGV4 to TRGJ1 or TRGJ2. The J gene is absent in TCRdb and was assigned here via DNA matching to germline. Losses at the gene ends were 4 bases for V and 12 bases for J; bases not matched to a gene: 6. Germline lookup yields CDR1 EGSTGY and CDR2 YDSYTSSV. This CDR3 is built from 10 residues. The CDR3 DNA follows: TGTGCCACCTGGGAGATGTGGAAACTCTTT. Encoded protein: CATWEMWKLF.

Relative to its sample, this clone is medium-sized (0.01 to 0.1%). The chain has TRGV5 and TRGJ1 or TRGJ2. TCRdb gives no J gene; it was assigned here by matching the DNA to germline. Germline CDR1 and CDR2: VINAFY and YDVSNSKD. CDR3 size: 11 residues. V shed 0 bases, J shed 8 bases, and the junction held 1 base outside the gene matches. CDR3 nucleotide sequence: TGTGCCACCTGGGACAGGGATAAGAAACTCTTT. This encodes CATWDRDKKLF.

By sample share, this clone is medium-sized. The gene calls are TRGV3 and TRGJ1 or TRGJ2. No J gene was available from TCRdb, and it was assigned here by a germline match of the DNA. Germline lookup yields CDR1 VTNTFY and CDR2 YDVSTARD (reference sequence). CDR3 length: 16 residues. The ends lost 0 bases at V and 12 bases at J; junction bases unmatched: 20. The CDR3 is CATWDRLSLICVGKLF. Written as DNA, the CDR3 is TGTGCCACCTGGGACAGGCTTTCTCTTATCTGTGTGGGGAAACTCTTT.